The 9 T cell receptor beta chains below all came from one sample that was sequenced in a study of CD8 T cells in Susac syndrome. cDNA came from around 0.5 to 1 ug RNA primed by random hexamers. One entry per CDR3 protein, called by TCRdb with MiXCR from the immunoSEQ multiplex PCR reads. This table has over 200,000 distinct CDR3 sequences, around 93% appearing once. Sequencing was performed on CD4+ T cells from PBMCs. The receptors derive from a human donor with multiple sclerosis.

The V call is TRBV20-1, the J call TRBJ2-7; D is ambiguous. The germline gives CDR1 DFQATT, CDR2 SNEGSKA (reference sequence). The CDR3 has 15 residues. Trimming stripped 2 bases from V and 7 bases from J, with 21 bases between. The CDR3 loop reads CSARSWSSREGEQYF. Here the CDR3 DNA reads TGCAGTGCTAGAAGCTGGTCCTCAAGGGAAGGGGAGCAGTACTTC.

The V and J genes are TRBV6-2 or TRBV6-3 and TRBJ2-7; D may correspond to TRBD1 or TRBD2 (6 bases each). CDR1 MNHEY and CDR2 SVGEGT come from the germline V gene. CDR3 length: 13 residues. Trimming left V 4 bases short and J 1 base short, with 8 bases between. The CDR3: CASSSGASYEQYV. DNA of the CDR3: TGTGCCAGCAGTTCGGGGGCGTCCTACGAGCAGTACGTC.

The chain couples TRBV29-1 to TRBJ2-6; D unclear. CDR3 length: 12 amino acids. Trimming pared 5 bases from V and 2 bases from J, leaving 4 bases between. CDR1 SQVTM and CDR2 ANQGSEA come from the germline V gene. CDR3 DNA sequence: TGCAGCGTTACTACTGGGGCCAACGTCCTGACTTTC. Translation: CSVTTGANVLTF.

This chain joins TRBV13 and TRBJ1-3; D is possibly TRBD1 (6 bases). The ends were cut back, 6 bases at V and 1 base at J, with 10 bases in the middle. The CDR3 consists of 14 residues. Per the germline V gene, CDR1 is PRHDT and CDR2 is FYEKMQ (reference sequence). The CDR3 protein is CASSSTGSGNTIYF. CDR3 DNA sequence: TGTGCCAGCAGTTCTACAGGGTCTGGAAACACCATATATTTT.

This clonotype was seen a single time. The chain couples TRBV20-1 to TRBJ2-1; TRBD2 matches at 8 bases. Germline V CDR1 and CDR2: DFQATT, SNEGSKA (reference sequence). Trimming took 6 bases from V and 5 from J; bases not matched to a gene: 9. The CDR3 spans 14 residues. CDR3 loop: CSAVERGLHNEQFF. CDR3 bases: TGCAGTGCCGTTGAGCGGGGGTTACACAATGAGCAGTTCTTC.

A single count supports this clonotype. The chain employs TRBV12-3 or TRBV12-4 and TRBJ2-7; no reliable D call. The CDR3 contains 12 residues. V was shortened by 7 bases and J by 3 bases, with 10 bases between the two germline ends. CDR3 region: CASTDRFYEQYF. The CDR3 region has the DNA TGTGCCAGCACTGACCGGTTCTACGAGCAGTACTTC.

The J gene is TRBJ2-7, the V gene TRBV20-1; 9 bases are shared with TRBD1. CDR1 DFQATT and CDR2 SNEGSKA come from the germline V gene (reference sequence). V gave up 4 bases and J gave up 6 bases; unmatched junction bases: 7. The CDR3 spans 13 residues. CDR3 coding DNA: TGCAGTGCTAACCGGGACAGGGTCTCCGAGCAGTACTTC. This codes for CSANRDRVSEQYF.

This chain links TRBV5-1 with TRBJ2-5, with D perhaps matching TRBD2 (6 bases). The germline V and J ends were trimmed by 3 bases and 5 bases, with 17 bases remaining between them. This CDR3 contains 15 residues. The germline gives CDR1 SGHRS, CDR2 YFSETQ. CDR3 bases: TGCGCCAGCAGCTCACAAGGGGAGGCTTGGGAGACCCAGTACTTC. It codes for CASSSQGEAWETQYF.

The chain links TRBV30 to TRBJ1-2; D remains unclear. The CDR3 covers 12 residues. Germline V gene sequence: CDR1 GTSNPN, CDR2 SVGIG (reference sequence). Trimming took off 5 bases at V and 0 bases at J, with 7 bases between the two ends. CDR3 region: CAWLPPNYGYTF. CDR3 DNA sequence: TGTGCCTGGCTGCCCCCTAACTATGGCTACACCTTC.